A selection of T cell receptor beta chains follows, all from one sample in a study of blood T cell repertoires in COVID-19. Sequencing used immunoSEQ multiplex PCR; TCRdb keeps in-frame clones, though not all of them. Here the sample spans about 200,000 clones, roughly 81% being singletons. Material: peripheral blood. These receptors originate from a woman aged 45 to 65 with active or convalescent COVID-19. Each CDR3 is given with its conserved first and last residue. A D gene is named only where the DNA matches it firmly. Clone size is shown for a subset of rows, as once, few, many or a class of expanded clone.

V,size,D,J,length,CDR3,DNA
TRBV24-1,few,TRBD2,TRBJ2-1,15,CATSDISGRDNEQFF,TGTGCCACCAGTGATATTAGCGGGAGGGACAATGAGCAGTTCTTC
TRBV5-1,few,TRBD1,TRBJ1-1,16,CASSSAGQGARTEAFF,TGCGCCAGCAGTTCGGCGGGACAGGGGGCAAGGACTGAAGCTTTCTTT
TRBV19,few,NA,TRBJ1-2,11,CATREGVGYTF,TGTGCCACCAGGGAAGGGGTAGGCTACACCTTC
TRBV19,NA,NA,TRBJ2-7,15,CASRNSGQGSYEQYF,TGTGCCAGTAGGAACTCCGGTCAGGGGTCCTACGAGCAGTACTTC
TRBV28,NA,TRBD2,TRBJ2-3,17,CASSARTSGRLTDTQYF,TGTGCCAGCAGTGCTCGGACTAGCGGGAGATTAACAGATACGCAGTATTTT
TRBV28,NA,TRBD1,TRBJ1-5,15,CASSGGQGYNQPQHF,TGTGCCAGCAGTGGGGGACAGGGCTACAATCAGCCCCAGCATTTT
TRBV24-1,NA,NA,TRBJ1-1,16,CATSDPPGGGRTEAFF,TGTGCCACCAGTGACCCCCCGGGGGGGGGCCGCACTGAAGCTTTCTTT
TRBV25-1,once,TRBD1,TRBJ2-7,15,CASSGDRGISSEQYF,TGTGCCAGCAGTGGTGACAGGGGGATCTCTAGCGAGCAGTACTTC
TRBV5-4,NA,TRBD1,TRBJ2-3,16,CASSSPGQGGPDTQYF,TGTGCCAGCAGCTCTCCGGGACAGGGAGGCCCAGATACGCAGTATTTT
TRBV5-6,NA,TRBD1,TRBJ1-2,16,CASSLGTGGSNYGYTF,TGTGCCAGCAGCCTCGGGACAGGGGGAAGTAACTATGGCTACACCTTC